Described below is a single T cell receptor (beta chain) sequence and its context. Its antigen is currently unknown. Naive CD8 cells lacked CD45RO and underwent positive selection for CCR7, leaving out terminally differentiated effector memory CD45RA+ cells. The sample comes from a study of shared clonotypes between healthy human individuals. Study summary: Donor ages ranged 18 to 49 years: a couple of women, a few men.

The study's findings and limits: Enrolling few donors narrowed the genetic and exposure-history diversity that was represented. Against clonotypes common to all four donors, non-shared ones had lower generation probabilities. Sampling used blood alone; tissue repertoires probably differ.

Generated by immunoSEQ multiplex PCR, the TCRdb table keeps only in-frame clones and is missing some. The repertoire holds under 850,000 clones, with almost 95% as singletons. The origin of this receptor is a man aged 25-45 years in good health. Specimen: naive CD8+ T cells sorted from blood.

The CDR3 sequence: CASSLGREFINEQFF. The CDR3 bases are TGTGCCAGCAGCTTAGGGCGGGAGTTTATCAATGAGCAGTTCTTC. The rearrangement links TRBV11-2 to TRBJ2-1; 7 bases agree with TRBD2. The CDR3 consists of 15 residues. J lost 6 bases, V lost 1 base, and 6 bases had no gene match. Germline V gives CDR1 SGHAT, CDR2 FQNNGV.